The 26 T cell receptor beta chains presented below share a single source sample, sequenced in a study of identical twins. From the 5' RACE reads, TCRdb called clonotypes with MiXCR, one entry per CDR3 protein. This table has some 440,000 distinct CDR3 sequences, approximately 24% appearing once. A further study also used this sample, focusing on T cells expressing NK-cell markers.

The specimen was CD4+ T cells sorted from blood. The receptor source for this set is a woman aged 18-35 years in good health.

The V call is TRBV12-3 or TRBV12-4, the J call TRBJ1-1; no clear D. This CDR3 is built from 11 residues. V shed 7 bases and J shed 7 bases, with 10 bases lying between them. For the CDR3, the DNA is TGTGCCAGCATCCTGAGAGGTGAAGCTTTCTTT. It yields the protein CASILRGEAFF.

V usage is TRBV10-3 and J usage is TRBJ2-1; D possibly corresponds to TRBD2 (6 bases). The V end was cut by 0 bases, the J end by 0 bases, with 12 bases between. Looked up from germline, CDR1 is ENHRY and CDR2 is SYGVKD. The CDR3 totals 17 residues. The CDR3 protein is CAISESRGGNSYNEQFF. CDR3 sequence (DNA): TGTGCCATCAGTGAGTCGCGGGGCGGCAACTCCTACAATGAGCAGTTCTTC.

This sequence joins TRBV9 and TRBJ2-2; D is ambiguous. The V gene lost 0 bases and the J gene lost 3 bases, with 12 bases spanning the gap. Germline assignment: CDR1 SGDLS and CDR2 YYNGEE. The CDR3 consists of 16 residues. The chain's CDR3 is CASSVGGGAHTGELFF. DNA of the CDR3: TGTGCCAGCAGCGTAGGTGGCGGAGCCCACACCGGGGAGCTGTTTTTT.

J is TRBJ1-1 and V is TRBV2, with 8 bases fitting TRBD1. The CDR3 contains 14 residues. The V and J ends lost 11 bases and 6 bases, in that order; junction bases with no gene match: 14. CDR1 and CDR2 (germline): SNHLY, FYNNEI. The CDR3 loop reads CASRARTGKSEAFF. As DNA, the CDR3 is TGTGCCTCCCGGGCCCGGACAGGGAAGTCTGAAGCTTTCTTT. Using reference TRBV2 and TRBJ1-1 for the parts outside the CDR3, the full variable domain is EPEVTQTPSHQVTQMGQEVILRCVPISNHLYFYWYRQILGQKVEFLVSFYNNEISEKSEIFDDQFSVERPDGSNFTLKIRSTKLEDSAMYFCASRARTGKSEAFFGQGTRLTVV.

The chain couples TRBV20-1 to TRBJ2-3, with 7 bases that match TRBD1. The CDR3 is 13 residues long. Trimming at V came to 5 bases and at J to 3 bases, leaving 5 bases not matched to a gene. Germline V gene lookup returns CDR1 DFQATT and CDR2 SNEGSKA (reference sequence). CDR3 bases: TGCAGTGCTCCAGGGGGTTGGACAGATACGCAGTATTTT. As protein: CSAPGGWTDTQYF.

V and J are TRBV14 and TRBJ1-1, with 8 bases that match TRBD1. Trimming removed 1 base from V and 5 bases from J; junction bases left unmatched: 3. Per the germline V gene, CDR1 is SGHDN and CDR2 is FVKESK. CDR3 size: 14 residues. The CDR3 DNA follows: TGTGCCAGCAGCCAAGTGTACAGGGGGACTGAAGCTTTCTTT. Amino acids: CASSQVYRGTEAFF.

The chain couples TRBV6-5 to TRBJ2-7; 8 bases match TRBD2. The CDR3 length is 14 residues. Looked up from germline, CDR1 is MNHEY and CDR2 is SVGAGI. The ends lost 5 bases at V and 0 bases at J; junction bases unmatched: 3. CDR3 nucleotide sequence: TGTGCCAGCAGTATACTAGCGGCCTCCTACGAGCAGTACTTC. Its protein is CASSILAASYEQYF.

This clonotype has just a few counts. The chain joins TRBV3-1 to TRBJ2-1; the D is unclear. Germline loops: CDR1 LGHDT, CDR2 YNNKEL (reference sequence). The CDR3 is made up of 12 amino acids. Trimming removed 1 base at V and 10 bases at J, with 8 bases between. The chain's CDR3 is CASSQVSLEQFF. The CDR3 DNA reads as TGTGCCAGCAGCCAAGTTAGTCTGGAGCAGTTCTTC.

The DNA for the CDR3 is TGTGCCAGCAGGTTGGGGGGCTCCTATAATTCACCCCTCCACTTT. Protein product: CASRLGGSYNSPLHF. The chain has TRBV12-3 or TRBV12-4 and TRBJ1-6, with D maybe TRBD1 (5 bases). V lost 6 bases and J 0 bases, leaving 9 bases between the germline ends. This CDR3 region has 15 residues.

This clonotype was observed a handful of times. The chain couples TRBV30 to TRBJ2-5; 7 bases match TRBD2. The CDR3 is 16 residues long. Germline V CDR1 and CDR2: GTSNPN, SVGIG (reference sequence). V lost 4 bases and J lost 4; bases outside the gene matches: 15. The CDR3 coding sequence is TGTGCCTGGAACTCAATCGGCGGGAGAGGAAGAGAGACCCAGTACTTC. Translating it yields CAWNSIGGRGRETQYF.

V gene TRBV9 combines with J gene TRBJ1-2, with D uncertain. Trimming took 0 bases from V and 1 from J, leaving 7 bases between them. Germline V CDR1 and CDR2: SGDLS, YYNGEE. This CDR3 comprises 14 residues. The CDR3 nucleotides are TGTGCCAGCAGCGTAGGTACAGTTAACTATGGCTACACCTTC. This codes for CASSVGTVNYGYTF.

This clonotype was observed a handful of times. CDR3 in amino acids: CSASPREGNTQYF. The CDR3 DNA reads TGCAGTGCTAGTCCGCGGGAGGGCAATACGCAGTATTTT. The rearrangement joins TRBV20-1 to TRBJ2-3, with TRBD2 matching 9 bases. The CDR3 is 13 residues long. The junction had 5 bases not matched to a gene; V was cut back by 3 bases and J by 7 bases. The germline V gene has CDR1 DFQATT and CDR2 SNEGSKA (reference sequence).

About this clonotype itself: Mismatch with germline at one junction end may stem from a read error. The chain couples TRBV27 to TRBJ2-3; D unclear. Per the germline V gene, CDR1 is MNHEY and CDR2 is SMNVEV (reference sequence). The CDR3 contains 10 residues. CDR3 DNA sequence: TGTGCCAGCAGTTGGCCTGTGCGGCATTTT. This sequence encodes CASSWPVRHF.

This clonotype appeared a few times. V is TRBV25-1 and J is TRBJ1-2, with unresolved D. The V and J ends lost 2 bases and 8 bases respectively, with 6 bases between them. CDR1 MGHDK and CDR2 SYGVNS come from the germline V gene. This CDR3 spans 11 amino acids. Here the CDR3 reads CASSERGGYTF. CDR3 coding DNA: TGTGCCAGCAGTGAACGCGGAGGCTACACCTTC.

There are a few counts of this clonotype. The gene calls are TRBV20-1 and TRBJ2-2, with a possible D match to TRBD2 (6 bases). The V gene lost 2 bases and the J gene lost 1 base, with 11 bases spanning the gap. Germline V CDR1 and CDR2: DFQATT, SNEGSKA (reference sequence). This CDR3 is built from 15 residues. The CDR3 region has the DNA TGCAGTGCTAGATCTTCGGGACTGAACACCGGGGAGCTGTTTTTT. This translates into CSARSSGLNTGELFF.

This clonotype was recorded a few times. CDR3 in DNA: TGTGCCAGCAGTTCACAGTACAATGAGCAGTTCTTC. This codes for CASSSQYNEQFF. The rearrangement uses TRBV7-2 and TRBJ2-1; D uncertain. Germline-derived CDR1 and CDR2 are SGHTA and FQGNSA. This CDR3 has 12 amino acids. V lost 6 bases and J 4 bases, leaving 7 bases between the germline ends.

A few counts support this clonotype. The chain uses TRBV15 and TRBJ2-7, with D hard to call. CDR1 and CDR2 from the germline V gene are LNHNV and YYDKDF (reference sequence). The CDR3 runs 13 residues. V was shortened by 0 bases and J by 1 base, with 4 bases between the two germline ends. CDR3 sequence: CATSREPSYEQYF. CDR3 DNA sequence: TGTGCCACCAGCAGAGAGCCGTCCTACGAGCAGTACTTC.

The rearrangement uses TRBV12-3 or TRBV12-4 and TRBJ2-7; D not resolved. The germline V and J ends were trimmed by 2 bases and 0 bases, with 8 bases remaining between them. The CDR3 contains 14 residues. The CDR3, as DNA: TGTGCCAGCAGTTTAATGCGGTTCTCCTACGAGCAGTACTTC. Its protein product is CASSLMRFSYEQYF.

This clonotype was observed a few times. The CDR3 DNA follows: TGTGCCGGGTCTGAAGGGCATGAGCAGTTCTTC. Its protein is CAGSEGHEQFF. The genes are TRBV6-2 or TRBV6-3 and TRBJ2-1; D gene uncertain. Germline V CDR1 and CDR2: MNHEY, SVGEGT. The CDR3 has 11 residues. V lost 11 bases, J lost 8 bases, and 13 bases lay in between.

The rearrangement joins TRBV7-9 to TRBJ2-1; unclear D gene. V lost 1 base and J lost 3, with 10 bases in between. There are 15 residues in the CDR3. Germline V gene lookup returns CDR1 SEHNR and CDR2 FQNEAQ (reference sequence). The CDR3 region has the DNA TGTGCCAGCAGCTTAGTCGGCAAGATCTACAATGAGCAGTTCTTC. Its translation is CASSLVGKIYNEQFF.

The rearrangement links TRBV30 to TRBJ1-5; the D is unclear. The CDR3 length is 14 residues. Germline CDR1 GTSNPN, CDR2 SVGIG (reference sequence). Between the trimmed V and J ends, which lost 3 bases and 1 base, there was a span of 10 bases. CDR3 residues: CAWSREWSNQPQHF. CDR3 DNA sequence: TGTGCCTGGAGCCGGGAGTGGAGCAATCAGCCCCAGCATTTT.

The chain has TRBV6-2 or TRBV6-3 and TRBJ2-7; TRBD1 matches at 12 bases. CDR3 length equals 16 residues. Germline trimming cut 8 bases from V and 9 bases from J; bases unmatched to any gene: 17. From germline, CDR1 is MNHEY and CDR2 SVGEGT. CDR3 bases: TGTGCCAGCGCCTTCTCCGGAGGGACAGGGGGCGCGGGGCAGTACTTC. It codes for CASAFSGGTGGAGQYF.

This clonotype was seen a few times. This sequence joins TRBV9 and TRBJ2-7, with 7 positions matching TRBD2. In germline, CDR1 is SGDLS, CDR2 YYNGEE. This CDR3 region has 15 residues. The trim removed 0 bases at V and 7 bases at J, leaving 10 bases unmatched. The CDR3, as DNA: TGTGCCAGCAGCGTAGCTCCGGGAGGAACTGTTGAGCAGTACTTC. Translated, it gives CASSVAPGGTVEQYF.

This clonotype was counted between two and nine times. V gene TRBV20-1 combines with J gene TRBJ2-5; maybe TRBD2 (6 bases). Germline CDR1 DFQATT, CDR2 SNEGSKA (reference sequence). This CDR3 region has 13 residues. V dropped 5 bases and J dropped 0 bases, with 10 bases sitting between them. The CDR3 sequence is CSAGGVNQETQYF. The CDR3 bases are TGCAGTGCTGGCGGGGTTAACCAAGAGACCCAGTACTTC.

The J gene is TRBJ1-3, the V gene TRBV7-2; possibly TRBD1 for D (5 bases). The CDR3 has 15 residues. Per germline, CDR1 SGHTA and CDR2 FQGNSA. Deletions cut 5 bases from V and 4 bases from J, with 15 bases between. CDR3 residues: CASSTFWGSGNTIYF. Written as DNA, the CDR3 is TGTGCCAGCAGCACCTTCTGGGGGAGCGGAAACACCATATATTTT.

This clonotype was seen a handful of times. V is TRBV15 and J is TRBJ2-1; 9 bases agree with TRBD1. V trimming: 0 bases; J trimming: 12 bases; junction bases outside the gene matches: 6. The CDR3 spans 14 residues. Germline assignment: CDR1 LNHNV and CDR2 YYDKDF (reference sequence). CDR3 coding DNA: TGTGCCACCAGCAGAGATATGGGACAGGGCTTGCAGTTCTTC. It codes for CATSRDMGQGLQFF.